A single sample gave rise to the 20 T cell receptor beta chains below, sequenced in a study of OX40 agonist ivuxolimab in advanced cancers. The protocol was immunoSEQ multiplex PCR, while the TCRdb copy is restricted to in-frame clones and leaves out a portion. Found here are 35,000 to 40,000 clones, almost 85% of them singletons; the top ten hold roughly 2%. The sample consisted of CD4+ or CD8+ T cells sorted from blood, taken in a trial of the OX40 agonist ivuxolimab. The origin of the receptors is an adult with an advanced solid tumor such as melanoma, head and neck, liver or kidney cancer.

V and J are TRBV4-1 and TRBJ2-3; D gene uncertain. The CDR3 is 15 amino acids. V was cut by 0 bases and J by 1 base, with 8 bases left in between. From germline, CDR1 is MGHRA and CDR2 YSYEKL. Written as DNA, the CDR3 is TGCGCCAGCAGCCAAGACGGCCAAGGCACAGATACGCAGTATTTT. Protein product: CASSQDGQGTDTQYF.

This chain links TRBV11-2 with TRBJ2-7; 12 bases agree with TRBD2. Losses at the gene ends were 1 base for V and 4 bases for J; bases not matched to a gene: 5. CDR1 is SGHAT, CDR2 FQNNGV, per germline. CDR3 length equals 16 residues. CDR3 in DNA: TGTGCCAGCAGCTTAGGGCTAGCGGGGGGGTGGTACGAGCAGTACTTC. Translating gives CASSLGLAGGWYEQYF.

The rearrangement links TRBV28 to TRBJ2-7; 8 bases agree with TRBD2. V lost 5 bases, J lost 5 bases, and 14 bases stayed unmatched. This CDR3 region has 16 residues. Germline values: CDR1 MDHEN, CDR2 SYDVKM. The CDR3 region has the DNA TGTGCCAGCAGTACCTTGGGAGCGGGAGTGATCGACGAGCAGTACTTC. It yields the protein CASSTLGAGVIDEQYF.

The chain links TRBV5-1 to TRBJ1-2; D call uncertain. The germline V gene encodes CDR1 SGHRS and CDR2 YFSETQ. Trimming took 0 bases from V and 5 from J, leaving 8 bases between them. This CDR3 region has 13 residues. The CDR3, as DNA: TGCGCCAGCAGCTTGGGGGAAATGTATGGCTACACCTTC. This encodes CASSLGEMYGYTF.

The chain uses TRBV5-1 and TRBJ2-5; D is possibly TRBD1 or TRBD2 (5 bases each). V dropped 4 bases and J dropped 3 bases, with 16 bases sitting between them. This CDR3 has 15 amino acids. Germline V gene sequence: CDR1 SGHRS, CDR2 YFSETQ. The CDR3: CASSTSGTNKETQYF. The CDR3 DNA is TGCGCCAGCAGCACCTCCGGGACCAACAAAGAGACCCAGTACTTC. Combining the CDR3 with reference TRBV5-1 and TRBJ2-5 gives the whole variable domain KAGVTQTPRYLIKTRGQQVTLSCSPISGHRSVSWYQQTPGQGLQFLFEYFSETQRNKGNFPGRFSGRQFSNSRSEMNVSTLELGDSALYLCASSTSGTNKETQYFGPGTRLLVL.

The chain carries TRBV6-1 and TRBJ1-4; possible D gene TRBD1, 6 bases. Germline V gives CDR1 MNHNS, CDR2 SASEGT. The CDR3 is 16 amino acids. Deletions cut 2 bases from V and 13 bases from J, with 23 bases between. This CDR3 is CASSERVQGGTDRLFF. The DNA for the CDR3 is TGTGCCAGCAGTGAACGCGTACAGGGAGGGACCGACAGACTGTTTTTT.

The rearrangement uses TRBV20-1 and TRBJ1-2; possibly TRBD1 for D (5 bases). The CDR3 runs 11 residues. The germline V gene encodes CDR1 DFQATT and CDR2 SNEGSKA (reference sequence). The CDR3 DNA follows: TGCATCCAGGGTGAAGTCTATGGCTACACCTTC. Translating gives CIQGEVYGYTF.

This rearrangement joins TRBV7-9 to TRBJ2-2; TRBD2 might be the D (6 bases). Deletions cut 4 bases from V and 6 bases from J, with 18 bases between. CDR3 length equals 16 residues. Germline V CDR1 and CDR2: SEHNR, FQNEAQ (reference sequence). The chain's CDR3 is CASSSRGGLGAGELFF. CDR3 coding DNA: TGTGCCAGCAGCTCCCGCGGAGGGCTCGGGGCCGGGGAGCTGTTTTTT.

This clone came up once. The chain couples TRBV7-2 to TRBJ1-2; no definite D call. V was shortened by 2 bases and J by 0 bases, with 7 bases between the two germline ends. Germline V gives CDR1 SGHTA, CDR2 FQGNSA. This CDR3 is built from 14 residues. CDR3 sequence reads: CASSLSSANYGYTF. CDR3 nucleotide sequence: TGTGCCAGCAGCTTATCCTCAGCTAACTATGGCTACACCTTC.

The chain combines TRBV6-7 with TRBJ2-1; D unclear. TRBV6-7 is an ORF, and what it does is uncertain. This CDR3 region has 15 residues. With 5 bases removed from V and 6 bases from J, the gap between germline ends came to 17 bases. DNA for the CDR3: TGTGCCAGCAGTGTCCCCCCCCACCGCGGCAATGAGCAGTTCTTC. It specifies CASSVPPHRGNEQFF.

CDR3 amino acids: CASSPPGWNSHQYF. The CDR3 DNA sequence: TGTGCCAGCAGCCCCCCCGGTTGGAACAGCCACCAGTACTTC. This sequence joins TRBV16 and TRBJ2-5; D remains unclear. The CDR3 consists of 14 residues. Trimming removed 4 bases at V and 10 bases at J, with 19 bases between. CDR1 is KGHSY and CDR2 is FQNENV in the germline V gene. The full variable domain, in which reference TRBV16 and TRBJ2-5 provide the parts outside the CDR3, is GEEVAQTPKHLVRGEGQKAKLYCAPIKGHSYVFWYQQVLKNEFKFLISFQNENVFDETGMPKERFSAKCLPNSPCSLEIQATKLEDSAVYFCASSPPGWNSHQYFGPGTRLLVL.

This clone has only one observation. This rearrangement joins TRBV10-3 to TRBJ2-5; TRBD2 aligns across 9 bases. Trimming removed 6 bases from V and 5 bases from J; junction bases left unmatched: 4. The CDR3 is 13 residues long. Germline lookup yields CDR1 ENHRY and CDR2 SYGVKD. The CDR3 sequence: CAIRLAGGETQYF. CDR3 DNA sequence: TGTGCCATCAGACTAGCGGGTGGGGAGACCCAGTACTTC.

The V call is TRBV7-6, the J call TRBJ2-1; maybe TRBD2 (6 bases). From germline, CDR1 is SGHVS and CDR2 FNYEAQ. This CDR3 comprises 17 residues. V was trimmed by 1 base and J by 2 bases, leaving 15 bases between them. CDR3 in amino acids: CASSLGAAGQTYNEQFF. The CDR3 DNA sequence: TGTGCCAGCAGCTTAGGAGCCGCGGGGCAGACCTACAATGAGCAGTTCTTC.

The rearrangement joins TRBV11-2 to TRBJ1-2; possibly TRBD1 for D (6 bases). There are 15 residues in the CDR3. Trimming pared 4 bases from V and 2 bases from J, leaving 14 bases between. Germline CDR1 SGHAT, CDR2 FQNNGV. In nucleotides, the CDR3 is TGTGCCAGCAGCTCCCTGATGGGGGGCAACTATGGCTACACCTTC. Its translation: CASSSLMGGNYGYTF. Filled out from reference TRBV11-2 and TRBJ1-2, the complete variable domain reads EAGVAQSPRYKIIEKRQSVAFWCNPISGHATLYWYQQILGQGPKLLIQFQNNGVVDDSQLPKDRFSAERLKGVDSTLKIQPAKLEDSAVYLCASSSLMGGNYGYTFGSGTRLTVV.

The chain employs TRBV2 and TRBJ1-1; no definite D call. Germline values: CDR1 SNHLY, CDR2 FYNNEI. The CDR3 is 15 amino acids. V lost 1 base to trimming and J lost 1 base, with 10 bases between them. CDR3 sequence reads: CASSEGLAKNTEAFF. The DNA of the CDR3 is TGTGCCAGCAGTGAAGGCCTTGCAAAGAACACTGAAGCTTTCTTT.

This clone was observed a handful of times. J is TRBJ1-1 and V is TRBV4-1; D gene uncertain. The CDR3 covers 13 residues. The V gene lost 1 base and the J gene lost 2 bases, with 5 bases spanning the gap. Per the germline V gene, CDR1 is MGHRA and CDR2 is YSYEKL. The CDR3: CASSQAGNTEAFF. In nucleotides, the CDR3 is TGCGCCAGCAGCCAAGCAGGTAACACTGAAGCTTTCTTT.

This chain links TRBV19 with TRBJ2-5; no clear D. CDR3 size: 14 residues. V was pared by 4 bases and J by 5 bases, with 14 bases between. The germline V gene encodes CDR1 LNHDA and CDR2 SQIVND (reference sequence). The DNA of the CDR3 is TGTGCCAGTAGTAGAAGGCCCCATCTGGAGACCCAGTACTTC. Its protein product is CASSRRPHLETQYF.

The chain joins TRBV28 to TRBJ2-7; D uncertain. V lost 3 bases and J 6 bases, leaving 18 bases between the germline ends. Germline V gene data show CDR1 as MDHEN and CDR2 as SYDVKM. CDR3 length: 15 amino acids. CDR3 DNA sequence: TGTGCCAGCAGTTTGTTGGGCAACCCCCCATCCGAGCAGTACTTC. As protein: CASSLLGNPPSEQYF.

This chain connects TRBV1 to TRBJ2-5; no DNA check was done on the table's D call, TRBD1. TRBV1 is given as a pseudogene. The CDR3 is made up of 14 amino acids. The CDR3: CTSSQEGGQETQYF. The CDR3 DNA sequence: TGCACCAGCAGCCAAGAAGGGGGCCAAGAGACCCAGTACTTC.

V and J are TRBV6-6 and TRBJ2-3, with TRBD1 matching over 7 bases. The CDR3 covers 14 residues. V was pared by 7 bases and J by 3 bases, with 7 bases of the junction left unmatched. Germline V gene data show CDR1 as MNHNY and CDR2 as SVGAGI (reference sequence). CDR3: CASTTGWGTDTQYF. CDR3 sequence (DNA): TGTGCCAGCACGACAGGGTGGGGGACAGATACGCAGTATTTT.